The 28 T cell receptor beta chains below come from one sample, sequenced in a study of prognosis after radiotherapy for stage I lung cancer. Genomic DNA was subjected to two-round multiplex PCR for amplification of TCR beta CDR3. Every TRBV and TRBJ gene had its own specific primer in first-round PCR. TCRdb independently ran MiXCR on the multiplex PCR reads; one entry per CDR3 protein. Of under 75,000 distinct CDR3 sequences in the sample, more than 20% were seen once. The sequenced sample was PBMCs, obtained before or after stereotactic body radiation therapy (not recorded which). The receptors were gathered from a donor aged 50 or older with non-small cell lung cancer.

The V and J genes are TRBV7-2 and TRBJ2-5; no clear D. V was trimmed by 3 bases and J by 2 bases, leaving 4 bases between them. Germline V gene data show CDR1 as SGHTA and CDR2 as FQGNSA. The CDR3 spans 12 residues. The CDR3 sequence: CASSFRQETQYF. The CDR3 DNA sequence: TGTGCCAGCAGCTTTAGACAAGAGACCCAGTACTTC.

This clonotype has a handful of counts. A single base separates this from a much larger clone, so it may be a read error. This rearrangement joins TRBV6-2 or TRBV6-3 to TRBJ1-1; 7 positions match TRBD1. The CDR3 totals 14 residues. Germline CDR1 and CDR2: MNHEY and SVGEGT. CDR3 bases: TGTGCCAGCAGTTCCGCCGACAGGGAAACTGAAGCTTTATTT. This encodes CASSSADRETEALF.

Many counts were recorded for this clonotype. The CDR3 region has the DNA TGTGCCACCAGCAGAGCTGGGACAGCCCAGGAGACCCAGTACTTC. Protein: CATSRAGTAQETQYF. V usage is TRBV15 and J usage is TRBJ2-5; 7 bases are shared with TRBD1. CDR3 length: 15 residues. Looked up from germline, CDR1 is LNHNV and CDR2 is YYDKDF (reference sequence). J gave up 5 bases and V 1 base, and 7 bases lay outside the gene matches.

This clonotype was picked up many times. The rearrangement links TRBV20-1 to TRBJ2-2; 8 bases fit TRBD2. J was trimmed by 1 base and V by 4 bases; bases with no gene match: 2. CDR1 DFQATT and CDR2 SNEGSKA come from the germline V gene (reference sequence). The CDR3 is 14 amino acids. As DNA, the CDR3 is TGCAGTGCTATGCGGGGGGAGAACACCGGGGAGCTGTTTTTT. This sequence encodes CSAMRGENTGELFF.

On this clonotype: A junction boundary mismatches the germline segment, possibly from a read error. The chain links TRBV10-3 to TRBJ1-1; 12 bases fit TRBD1. The CDR3 totals 15 residues. Germline loops: CDR1 ENHRY, CDR2 SYGVKD. The CDR3 loop is CTIRDRGRRHTEAFF. Written as DNA, the CDR3 is TGTACCATCAGGGACAGGGGGCGCCGGCACACTGAAGCTTTCTTT.

Remarks on this clonotype: A far larger clone differs by one base, so this is likely a read error. The chain couples TRBV6-9 to TRBJ2-2; no definite D call. V was cut by 4 bases and J by 10 bases, with 13 bases left in between. The V gene's germline CDR1 is MNHGY and CDR2 SVAAGI. CDR3 size: 13 residues. CDR3 sequence (DNA): TGTGCCAGCAGTTCTCCAGGTCCCGCGGAGCTGTTTTTT. Protein: CASSSPGPAELFF.

This clonotype was seen repeatedly, ten times or more. The chain couples TRBV10-3 to TRBJ2-5; TRBD1 aligns across 7 bases. The J segment lost 5 bases and the V segment lost 0 bases, leaving 3 bases of the junction unmatched. In germline, CDR1 is ENHRY, CDR2 SYGVKD. The CDR3 contains 14 residues. The CDR3 bases are TGTGCCATCAGTGAGTCGAACAGGGGCGAGACCCAGTACTTC. The encoded protein is CAISESNRGETQYF.

This clonotype was counted at least ten times. The chain uses TRBV5-4 and TRBJ1-4, with D uncertain. The CDR3 is 14 amino acids. V gave up 2 bases and J gave up 1 base, with 6 bases separating them. Germline V gene lookup returns CDR1 SGHNT and CDR2 YYREEE (reference sequence). The CDR3 coding sequence is TGTGCCAGCAGCTTTGGAGTAACTAATGAAAAACTGTTTTTT. Amino acids: CASSFGVTNEKLFF.

This clonotype was detected ten times or more. J is TRBJ1-1 and V is TRBV7-2; 7 positions agree with TRBD1. V shed 3 bases and J 4 bases; nucleotides not matched to a gene: 2. Germline CDR1 is SGHTA and CDR2 is FQGNSA. CDR3 length equals 13 residues. The CDR3: CASSLTGTTEAFF. The CDR3 nucleotides are TGTGCCAGCAGCTTGACAGGGACCACTGAAGCTTTCTTT.

This clonotype was detected ten times or more. The J gene is TRBJ2-1, the V gene TRBV7-2, with unresolved D. Trimming pared 2 bases from V and 7 bases from J, leaving 18 bases between. The germline CDR1 and CDR2 sequences are SGHTA and FQGNSA. The CDR3 has 16 residues. CDR3 DNA: TGTGCCAGCAGCTTACGCGACCAAACACTGGGGAATGAGCAGTTCTTC. Translated, it gives CASSLRDQTLGNEQFF.

This clonotype appeared a few times. The V call is TRBV5-4, the J call TRBJ2-5; possibly TRBD2 for D (5 bases). Between the trimmed V and J ends, which lost 4 bases and 5 bases, there was a span of 9 bases. The CDR3 runs 12 residues. Germline loops: CDR1 SGHNT, CDR2 YYREEE (reference sequence). The CDR3 DNA reads TGTGCCAGCAGCCTTTTAGCGGAGACCCAGTACTTC. Translating it yields CASSLLAETQYF.

This clonotype was seen at least ten times. CDR3 loop: CASNTAAGSTDTQYF. CDR3 DNA sequence: TGCGCCAGCAATACCGCGGCGGGAAGCACAGATACGCAGTATTTT. The rearrangement joins TRBV5-1 to TRBJ2-3; tentative D call: TRBD2 (6 bases). Germline CDR1 is SGHRS and CDR2 is YFSETQ. Trimming pared 6 bases from V and 0 bases from J, leaving 14 bases between. The CDR3 has 15 amino acids.

This clonotype was detected ten times or more. This chain uses TRBV7-8 with TRBJ1-6; D unclear. Germline assignment: CDR1 SGHVS and CDR2 FQNEAQ. Trimming cost V 1 base and J 7 bases, with 8 bases left between them. There are 14 residues in the CDR3. The CDR3 coding sequence is TGTGCCAGCAGCTTAGAGACTTTGAATTCACCCCTCCACTTT. Translating gives CASSLETLNSPLHF.

This clonotype showed up many times. The chain links TRBV6-1 to TRBJ1-1, with D unclear. V shed 7 bases and J shed 2 bases, with 11 bases lying between them. The CDR3 is 13 residues long. In germline, CDR1 is MNHNS, CDR2 SASEGT. The CDR3 nucleotides read TGTGCCAGCAACGGGTTACTTAACACTGAAGCTTTCTTT. As protein: CASNGLLNTEAFF.

There are many counts of this clonotype. The chain couples TRBV6-4 to TRBJ1-1; no clear D. The V and J ends lost 3 bases and 2 bases respectively, with 13 bases between them. Germline CDR1 reads MRHNA; CDR2 reads SNTAGT. This CDR3 is 15 amino acids long. This chain's CDR3 is CASSEEIGFNTEAFF. Here the CDR3 DNA reads TGTGCCAGCAGTGAAGAGATAGGTTTTAACACTGAAGCTTTCTTT.

The rearrangement joins TRBV7-2 to TRBJ1-2; possibly TRBD1 for D (5 bases). The V gene lost 3 bases and the J gene lost 7 bases, with 21 bases spanning the gap. The germline CDR1 and CDR2 sequences are SGHTA and FQGNSA. CDR3 length: 16 amino acids. The CDR3 protein is CASSLRNGPRGSGYTF. DNA of the CDR3: TGTGCCAGCAGCTTGAGGAACGGACCGCGGGGCAGTGGCTACACCTTC. Full variable domain (remainder filled in from reference TRBV7-2 and TRBJ1-2): GAGVSQSPSNKVTEKGKDVELRCDPISGHTALYWYRQSLGQGLEFLIYFQGNSAPDKSGLPSDRFSAERTGGSVSTLTIQRTQQEDSAVYLCASSLRNGPRGSGYTFGSGTRLTVV.

This clonotype was observed many times. The rearrangement links TRBV11-2 to TRBJ2-7; 11 positions match TRBD1. Germline CDR1 reads SGHAT; CDR2 reads FQNNGV. V lost 2 bases and J lost 5; bases outside the gene matches: 5. The CDR3 spans 15 residues. The CDR3 nucleotides are TGTGCCAGCAGCTTAACGGACAGGGGGCCGAACGAGCAGTACTTC. Protein product: CASSLTDRGPNEQYF.

The sample holds many counts of this clonotype. The chain recombines TRBV5-1 with TRBJ2-2; D unclear. This CDR3 has 15 residues. The V and J ends lost 1 base and 1 base respectively, with 8 bases between them. Germline values: CDR1 SGHRS, CDR2 YFSETQ. CDR3 in DNA: TGCGCCAGCAGCTTGTCCGCGGTGAACACCGGGGAGCTGTTTTTT. Protein sequence: CASSLSAVNTGELFF. Together with reference TRBV5-1 and TRBJ2-2, the CDR3 gives the full variable domain: KAGVTQTPRYLIKTRGQQVTLSCSPISGHRSVSWYQQTPGQGLQFLFEYFSETQRNKGNFPGRFSGRQFSNSRSEMNVSTLELGDSALYLCASSLSAVNTGELFFGEGSRLTVL.

The sample holds many counts of this clonotype. The genes are TRBV7-3 and TRBJ1-2; D possibly corresponds to TRBD1 (5 bases). Germline CDR1 SGHTA, CDR2 FQGTGA. The CDR3 has 13 residues. V was clipped by 5 bases and J by 8 bases, with 15 bases between them. Here the CDR3 DNA reads TGTGCCAGCAGCCCAACCAGGGCTTGGGGCTACACCTTC. Translating it yields CASSPTRAWGYTF.

With regard to this clonotype: This may be a read error, as it is one base from a much larger clone. This chain's CDR3 is CASSSGWAADTQYF. The CDR3 coding sequence is TGTGCCAGCAGCTCCGGGTGGGCCGCAGATACGCAGTATTTT. The chain links TRBV7-3 to TRBJ2-3, with no clear D. This CDR3 spans 14 amino acids. Germline V gene data show CDR1 as SGHTA and CDR2 as FQGTGA. V was clipped by 4 bases and J by 4 bases, with 12 bases between them. The whole variable domain, remainder taken from reference TRBV7-3 and TRBJ2-3, is GAGVSQTPSNKVTEKGKYVELRCDPISGHTALYWYRQSLGQGPEFLIYFQGTGAADDSGLPNDRFFAVRPEGSVSTLKIQRTERGDSAVYLCASSSGWAADTQYFGPGTRLTVL.

Details on this clonotype: A far larger clone differs by one base, so this is likely a read error. This sequence joins TRBV6-5 and TRBJ1-2, with no clear D. The length of the CDR3 is 13 residues. Looked up from germline, CDR1 is MNHEY and CDR2 is SVGAGI. The V and J ends lost 6 bases and 4 bases respectively, with 12 bases between them. CDR3 residues: CASRPTWGYGYTF. The CDR3 bases are TGTGCCAGCAGACCTACATGGGGCTATGGCTACACCTTC.

This clonotype came up many times. CDR3 amino acids: CASSLAGAGELFF. The CDR3 DNA sequence: TGTGCCAGCAGCTTAGCGGGAGCCGGGGAGCTGTTTTTT. The chain joins TRBV7-9 to TRBJ2-2; D is perhaps TRBD2 (5 bases). The germline gives CDR1 SEHNR, CDR2 FQNEAQ (reference sequence). This CDR3 contains 13 residues. Trimming stripped 0 bases from V and 6 bases from J, with 5 bases between.

This clonotype was found many times. J is TRBJ1-2 and V is TRBV2; 12 positions match TRBD1. V was pared by 4 bases and J by 7 bases, with 1 base of the junction left unmatched. This CDR3 has 13 residues. Germline CDR1 is SNHLY and CDR2 is FYNNEI. Here the CDR3 DNA reads TGTGCCAGCAGTGTGGGACAGGGGGCTGGCTACACCTTC. It codes for CASSVGQGAGYTF. Full variable domain (remainder filled in from reference TRBV2 and TRBJ1-2): EPEVTQTPSHQVTQMGQEVILRCVPISNHLYFYWYRQILGQKVEFLVSFYNNEISEKSEIFDDQFSVERPDGSNFTLKIRSTKLEDSAMYFCASSVGQGAGYTFGSGTRLTVV.

This clonotype was observed many times. The DNA of the CDR3 is TGTGCCAGCAGTTTCCCCAATCAGCCCCAGCATTTT. Translating it yields CASSFPNQPQHF. The chain carries TRBV6-5 and TRBJ1-5; D is undetermined. The CDR3 is made up of 12 amino acids. CDR1 MNHEY and CDR2 SVGAGI come from the germline V gene. V was cut by 4 bases and J by 3 bases, with 4 bases left in between.

The CDR3 DNA follows: TGTGCCAGCGCGGGGACTAGCACAGATACGCAGTATTTT. It specifies CASAGTSTDTQYF. This chain uses TRBV7-8 with TRBJ2-3; the D gene is possibly TRBD2 (6 bases). Germline V CDR1 and CDR2: SGHVS, FQNEAQ. CDR3 length: 13 amino acids. V was shortened by 8 bases and J by 0 bases, with 9 bases between the two germline ends.

The sample holds many counts of this clonotype. The chain employs TRBV6-2 or TRBV6-3 and TRBJ1-1; no clear D gene. CDR1 is MNHEY and CDR2 is SVGEGT in the germline V gene. V was clipped by 5 bases and J by 0 bases, with 10 bases between them. This CDR3 region has 14 residues. CDR3: CASSRGWVNTEAFF. The CDR3 bases are TGTGCCAGCAGTCGGGGTTGGGTGAACACTGAAGCTTTCTTT.

In its sample, this clonotype was seen a few times. With a much larger clone just one base away, this may be a read error. V is TRBV4-1 and J is TRBJ1-4; D might be TRBD1 (6 bases). V was shortened by 1 base and J by 6 bases, with 15 bases between the two germline ends. The CDR3 has 16 amino acids. The germline gives CDR1 MGHRA, CDR2 YSYEKL. The CDR3 nucleotides read TGCGCCAGCAGCCAAGTTCAGGGGAAGGCTGATGAAAAACTGTTTTTT. Amino acids: CASSQVQGKADEKLFF.

This clonotype was recorded at least ten times. The gene calls are TRBV7-9 and TRBJ1-3; D not certain. The CDR3 covers 13 residues. Germline-derived CDR1 and CDR2 are SEHNR and FQNEAQ (reference sequence). The V gene lost 4 bases and the J gene lost 2 bases, with 6 bases spanning the gap. The CDR3, as DNA: TGTGCCAGCAGCTCCACCCCTGGAAACACCATATATTTT. Translating it yields CASSSTPGNTIYF.